This T cell receptor beta chain was retrieved from a study of response to subunit inactivated influenza vaccine. Details on this clonotype: Antigen: not known.

TCRdb reanalysed the RT-PCR reads using MiXCR and keeps one entry per CDR3 protein. The table records 500,000 to 600,000 distinct CDR3 sequences, approximately 10% of them present only once. Germline loops: CDR1 SGHAT, CDR2 FQDESV (reference sequence). Trimming took 2 bases from V and 4 from J, leaving 17 bases between them. This CDR3 comprises 16 residues. Study-wide results and limits: Few new T cells, the authors suggested, are recruited by each seasonal influenza vaccination.

The rearrangement links TRBV11-1 to TRBJ2-5, with D tentatively TRBD1 or TRBD2 (6 bases each). The specimen comprised PBMCs from blood, sampled on the day of vaccination. The TCR comes from a man aged 45 to 65 who received an inactivated influenza vaccine. CDR3 DNA: TGTGCCAGCAGCTTAACCTCGGGCAGGGGAGGAGAGACCCAGTACTTC. Amino acids: CASSLTSGRGGETQYF. The full variable domain, completed using reference TRBV11-1 and TRBJ2-5, is EAEVAQSPRYKITEKSQAVAFWCDPISGHATLYWYRQILGQGPELLVQFQDESVVDDSQLPKDRFSAERLKGVDSTLKIQPAELGDSAMYLCASSLTSGRGGETQYFGPGTRLLVL.